This T cell receptor (beta chain) was sequenced during a study of molecular identifiers for immune sequencing clone quantification. Germline CDR1 reads LGHDT; CDR2 reads YNNKEL (reference sequence). Between the trimmed V and J ends, which lost 3 bases and 4 bases, there was a span of 18 bases. The CDR3 runs 16 residues. Each CDR3 protein gets one entry after TCRdb re-called the PCR reads with MiXCR. This sample has approximately 97,000 distinct CDR3 sequences; about 24% occur once, and the top ten carry 0.85% to 1%. The table lists this clonotype with many counts. The source is a human donor in good health. Some libraries in this study had Jurkat cell RNA spiked in. V gene TRBV3-1 combines with J gene TRBJ1-2; D is uncertain. The specimen sequenced was naive CD8+ T cells from blood, with Jurkat cell RNA spiked in. Subset: FACS-sorted CD8+CD4-CCR7+CD45RA+ naive T cells. CDR3 sequence reads: CASSHGPWGSPYGYTF. The CDR3 DNA reads as TGTGCCAGCAGCCATGGTCCCTGGGGATCACCCTATGGCTACACCTTC.